This record looks at one TCR beta chain sequence and its context. The antigen is unknown. The sample comes from a study of T cells in narcolepsy. The V gene lost 2 bases and the J gene lost 6 bases, with 10 bases spanning the gap. The CDR3 sequence is 13 residues long. Germline V gives CDR1 SNHLY, CDR2 FYNNEI. TCRdb keeps only in-frame clones here, not all; method: immunoSEQ multiplex PCR. The sample gives tens of thousands of clones, roughly 80% of which show up once; approximately 2.5% is in the top ten. The study's findings and limits: Comparing one patient's CSF and blood CD4+ clonotypes highlighted HCRT- and TRIB2-specific autoreactive clonotypes. Healthy controls reportedly lacked the autoreactive clonotypes serially found in patients' blood.

The specimen sequenced was CD45RA- memory CD4+ T cells from PBMCs. This clonotype originated in a human donor with narcolepsy. The rearrangement links TRBV2 to TRBJ1-2; no clear D gene. CDR3 sequence: CASSEHGWDGYTF. CDR3 in DNA: TGTGCCAGCAGTGAACACGGTTGGGATGGCTACACCTTC.